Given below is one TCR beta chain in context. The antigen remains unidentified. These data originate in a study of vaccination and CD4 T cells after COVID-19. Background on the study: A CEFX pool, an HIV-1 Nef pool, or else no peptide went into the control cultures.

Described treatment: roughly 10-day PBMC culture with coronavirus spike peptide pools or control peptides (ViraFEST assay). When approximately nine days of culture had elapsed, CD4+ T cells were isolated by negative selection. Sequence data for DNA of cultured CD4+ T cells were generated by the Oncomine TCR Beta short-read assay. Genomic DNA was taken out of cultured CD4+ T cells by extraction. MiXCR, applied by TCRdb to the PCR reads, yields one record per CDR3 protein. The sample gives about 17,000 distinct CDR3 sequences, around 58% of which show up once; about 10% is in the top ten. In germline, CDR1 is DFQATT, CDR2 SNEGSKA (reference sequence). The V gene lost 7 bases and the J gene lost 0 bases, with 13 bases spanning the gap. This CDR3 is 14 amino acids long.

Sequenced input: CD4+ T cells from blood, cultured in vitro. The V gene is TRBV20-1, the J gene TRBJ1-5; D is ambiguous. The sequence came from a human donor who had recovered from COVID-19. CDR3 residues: CSVLGLYSNQPQHF. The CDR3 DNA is TGCAGTGTTTTAGGCCTTTATAGCAATCAGCCCCAGCATTTT.